One sample yielded the 10 T cell receptor beta chains listed below, sequenced in a study of CXCR3-negative and CXCR3-positive naive CD8 T cells. What these receptors recognize is not known. General study findings and limits: CXCR3-expressing naive cells carried TRB CDR3s more hydrophobic than those of CXCR3-negative naive cells.

The method, 5' RACE with UMI labels, was used to prepare the TRB cDNA libraries. Using the 5' RACE reads, TCRdb records one entry per CDR3 protein without DNA. The listing records some 100,000 distinct CDR3 sequences. The specimen sequenced was naive CXCR3+ CD8+ T cells from blood. Subset defined: CD45RO-CCR7+CD27+CD95- naive CD8+ T cells expressing CXCR3 (TNR3+). Source of these receptors: a human donor in good health. Some clones in this sample may be carry-over from other donors' samples.

V is TRBV12-3 or TRBV12-4 and J is TRBJ1-6; TCRdb selects TRBD1, and the lack of DNA leaves this call unchecked. CDR3 size: 16 residues. This CDR3 reads CASSLGQAKYNSPLHF.

The rearrangement links TRBV7-9 to TRBJ1-2; TCRdb's D call, TRBD1, is unchecked because there is no DNA. Germline lookup yields CDR1 SEHNR and CDR2 FQNEAQ (reference sequence). The CDR3 length is 15 residues. CDR3 residues: CASSPGQGPHYGYTF.

This chain joins TRBV20-1 and TRBJ2-7; TCRdb picks TRBD2, but there is no DNA to check that call. The CDR3 spans 15 residues. CDR1 and CDR2 from the germline V gene are DFQATT and SNEGSKA (reference sequence). CDR3 loop: CSAWAGLAGIYEQYF.

CDR3 protein: CASSRGRGEAFF. This chain uses TRBV12-3 or TRBV12-4 with TRBJ1-1. This CDR3 is built from 12 residues.

The chain uses TRBV15 and TRBJ2-1; TCRdb names TRBD1, which stays unverified in the absence of DNA. Germline assignment: CDR1 LNHNV and CDR2 YYDKDF (reference sequence). The CDR3 runs to 16 residues. The CDR3 here is CATAILGDRNYNEQFF.

The chain carries TRBV28 and TRBJ2-2; TCRdb designates TRBD1, a call that cannot be tested without DNA. This CDR3 spans 15 amino acids. Germline CDR1 MDHEN, CDR2 SYDVKM. CDR3 amino acids: CASSGAGTVPGELFF.

The chain uses TRBV6-6 and TRBJ1-1. The CDR3 consists of 15 residues. The V gene's germline CDR1 is MNHNY and CDR2 SVGAGI (reference sequence). This CDR3 is CASGYSPERNTEAFF.

CDR3 sequence reads: CASSLAGAWDYEQYF. V is TRBV5-1 and J is TRBJ2-7. Germline loops: CDR1 SGHRS, CDR2 YFSETQ. This CDR3 has 15 amino acids. The full variable domain, its missing parts supplied by reference TRBV5-1 and TRBJ2-7, is KAGVTQTPRYLIKTRGQQVTLSCSPISGHRSVSWYQQTPGQGLQFLFEYFSETQRNKGNFPGRFSGRQFSNSRSEMNVSTLELGDSALYLCASSLAGAWDYEQYFGPGTRLTVT.

The chain is built from TRBV4-2 and TRBJ2-5. Germline-derived CDR1 and CDR2 are LGHNA and YNFKEQ. The length of the CDR3 is 14 residues. The CDR3 sequence is CASSQDSFQESQYF.

V usage is TRBV29-1 and J usage is TRBJ2-5. The CDR3 has 11 amino acids. Germline CDR1 is SQVTM and CDR2 is ANQGSEA. The CDR3: CSVETESTQYF.